The 30 T cell receptor beta chains reported below all come from one sample, sequenced in a study of shared clonotypes between healthy human individuals. Sequencing was performed with immunoSEQ multiplex PCR; in TCRdb, only in-frame clones are kept and a portion is missing. The sample shows 550,000 to 700,000 clones, less than 80% of them seen only once. The sequenced material came from memory CD4+ T cells sorted from blood. Subset noted: CD45RA-negative fraction. The receptor source for this set is a woman in her 30s in good health.

The gene calls are TRBV2 and TRBJ1-5, with D possibly TRBD1 on 5 matching bases. Germline loops: CDR1 SNHLY, CDR2 FYNNEI. This CDR3 is built from 13 residues. Between the trimmed V and J ends, which lost 5 bases and 5 bases, there was a span of 10 bases. CDR3: CASSSTEDQPQHF. The DNA of the CDR3 is TGTGCCAGCAGTTCGACAGAGGATCAGCCCCAGCATTTT.

This rearrangement joins TRBV18 to TRBJ1-2; 7 positions match TRBD1. This CDR3 has 13 residues. Trimming removed 5 bases from V and 7 bases from J; junction bases left unmatched: 7. Germline V lookup: CDR1 KGHSH, CDR2 LQKENI. In nucleotides, the CDR3 is TGTGCCAGCTCAACGGACAGGACAAGTGGCTACACCTTC. Encoded protein: CASSTDRTSGYTF.

The chain is built from TRBV28 and TRBJ1-2; 8 bases align to TRBD1. This CDR3 contains 14 residues. Germline CDR1 and CDR2: MDHEN and SYDVKM. V lost 5 bases and J lost 6; bases outside the gene matches: 8. The CDR3 nucleotides read TGTGCCAGCAGTCCGCCGGACAGGGCTAATGGCTACACCTTC. This translates into CASSPPDRANGYTF.

The V call is TRBV6-5, the J call TRBJ1-3; D call uncertain. Germline V gives CDR1 MNHEY, CDR2 SVGAGI. Trimming took 7 bases from V and 2 from J, leaving 6 bases between them. This CDR3 comprises 12 residues. The CDR3 DNA reads TGTGCCAGCATCAACACTGGAAACACCATATATTTT. This codes for CASINTGNTIYF.

V is TRBV7-9 and J is TRBJ1-4; no clear D. This CDR3 region has 14 residues. Trimming took off 8 bases at V and 0 bases at J, with 10 bases between the two ends. CDR1 and CDR2 (germline): SEHNR, FQNEAQ (reference sequence). CDR3 sequence reads: CASHGPTTNEKLFF. CDR3 in DNA: TGTGCCAGCCATGGTCCCACAACTAATGAAAAACTGTTTTTT.

The chain combines TRBV4-1 with TRBJ2-1; 11 positions agree with TRBD2. Germline CDR1 MGHRA, CDR2 YSYEKL. V lost 3 bases, J lost 5 bases, and 6 bases stayed unmatched. The CDR3 sequence is 16 residues long. The CDR3 loop is CASSHSGLAENNEQFF. CDR3 DNA: TGCGCCAGCAGCCATTCGGGACTAGCGGAAAACAATGAGCAGTTCTTC.

This chain joins TRBV7-2 and TRBJ1-1; TRBD1 aligns across 8 bases. V lost 3 bases and J lost 4; bases outside the gene matches: 4. This CDR3 is built from 14 residues. Germline assignment: CDR1 SGHTA and CDR2 FQGNSA. The CDR3 loop is CASSLAGGVTEAFF. The DNA for the CDR3 is TGTGCCAGCAGCTTGGCAGGGGGCGTCACTGAAGCTTTCTTT.

The J gene is TRBJ1-5, the V gene TRBV4-1; D ambiguous. Deletions cut 4 bases from V and 5 bases from J, with 15 bases between. CDR1 is MGHRA, CDR2 YSYEKL, per germline. The CDR3 is made up of 15 amino acids. In DNA form, the CDR3 reads TGCGCCAGCAGCCCCCGTGGAGGGTCTCATCAGCCCCAGCATTTT. Its translation: CASSPRGGSHQPQHF.

This clone was observed a few times. This chain links TRBV19 with TRBJ2-4; TRBD1 matches at 8 bases. V dropped 10 bases and J dropped 3; count of bases not matched to a gene: 11. Germline CDR1 and CDR2: LNHDA and SQIVND (reference sequence). This CDR3 is 15 amino acids long. As DNA, the CDR3 is TGTGCCACCAATCAGGGGGCGGTCGGCAAAAACATTCAGTACTTC. Translating gives CATNQGAVGKNIQYF.

The chain recombines TRBV6-5 with TRBJ2-3, with D unclear. CDR3 length: 14 residues. Trimming removed 5 bases from V and 3 bases from J, with 12 bases in between. Germline CDR1 reads MNHEY; CDR2 reads SVGAGI. The CDR3: CASSKGLGTDTQYF. CDR3 in DNA: TGTGCCAGCAGTAAAGGTTTGGGGACAGATACGCAGTATTTT.

This clone was seen just once. The chain carries TRBV28 and TRBJ2-7, with 7 bases lining up with TRBD2. V lost 6 bases to trimming and J lost 11 bases; unmatched junction nucleotides: 10. CDR1 is MDHEN, CDR2 SYDVKM, per germline. The CDR3 runs to 12 residues. The CDR3 region has the DNA TGTGCCAGCAGCGTTTCAGTGCGGGAGAAGTACTTC. Encoded protein: CASSVSVREKYF.

V gene TRBV7-9 combines with J gene TRBJ2-3, with 12 bases lining up with TRBD2. The junction had 6 bases not matched to a gene; V was cut back by 6 bases and J by 5 bases. The CDR3 length is 15 residues. Germline values: CDR1 SEHNR, CDR2 FQNEAQ (reference sequence). CDR3 sequence: CASSPSGRAVDTQYF. CDR3 nucleotides: TGTGCCAGCAGTCCTAGCGGGAGGGCGGTAGATACGCAGTATTTT.

This chain links TRBV28 with TRBJ1-5; perhaps TRBD1 as D (5 bases). Trimming left V 3 bases short and J 9 bases short, with 18 bases between. The CDR3 is made up of 15 amino acids. CDR1 is MDHEN and CDR2 is SYDVKM in the germline V gene. CDR3 region: CASSFSGTELRPQHF. CDR3 nucleotide sequence: TGTGCCAGCAGTTTCTCCGGGACTGAGCTAAGGCCCCAGCATTTT.

This chain uses TRBV18 with TRBJ2-7, with D perhaps matching TRBD1 or TRBD2 (5 bases each). V was shortened by 4 bases and J by 2 bases, with 21 bases between the two germline ends. The germline gives CDR1 KGHSH, CDR2 LQKENI. This CDR3 spans 17 amino acids. Here the CDR3 DNA reads TGTGCCAGCTCACTTTTAGGGGTCAGCGGCTTAACCTACGAGCAGTACTTC. Protein: CASSLLGVSGLTYEQYF.

This clone was seen more than once but under ten times. V gene TRBV5-1 combines with J gene TRBJ2-7; D might be TRBD1 (6 bases). The germline gives CDR1 SGHRS, CDR2 YFSETQ. This CDR3 region has 14 residues. Deletions cut 8 bases from V and 0 bases from J, with 15 bases between. DNA of the CDR3: TGCGCCAGTACACAGGGAACCTACTCCTACGAGCAGTACTTC. Its protein product is CASTQGTYSYEQYF.

This clone turned up a few times. The chain recombines TRBV10-3 with TRBJ1-3; 7 bases match TRBD1. The germline CDR1 and CDR2 sequences are ENHRY and SYGVKD. J was trimmed by 0 bases and V by 6 bases; bases with no gene match: 5. This CDR3 is 15 amino acids long. The CDR3 reads CAISPGQSSGNTIYF. Written as DNA, the CDR3 is TGTGCCATCAGCCCGGGACAGAGCTCTGGAAACACCATATATTTT.

The chain employs TRBV4-1 and TRBJ1-2; D is unresolved. The CDR3 runs to 14 residues. V lost 0 bases to trimming and J lost 2 bases, with 7 bases between them. In germline, CDR1 is MGHRA, CDR2 YSYEKL. This chain's CDR3 is CASSQDITNYGYTF. The CDR3 DNA reads as TGCGCCAGCAGCCAAGATATTACGAACTATGGCTACACCTTC.

The CDR3 sequence is CASSIFKDRVMGNEQFF. The CDR3 bases are TGTGCCAGCAGCATTTTTAAGGACAGGGTCATGGGGAATGAGCAGTTCTTC. The chain joins TRBV13 to TRBJ2-1, with TRBD1 matching over 8 bases. Trimming took 5 bases from V and 7 from J; bases not matched to a gene: 16. Germline V gene data show CDR1 as PRHDT and CDR2 as FYEKMQ (reference sequence). There are 17 residues in the CDR3.

The V call is TRBV7-9, the J call TRBJ1-1; a possible D gene is TRBD1 (5 bases). The germline gives CDR1 SEHNR, CDR2 FQNEAQ (reference sequence). V lost 7 bases to trimming and J lost 1 base, with 16 bases between them. The CDR3 is 15 residues long. The CDR3 spells CASTKTGLRNTEAFF. The CDR3 nucleotides are TGTGCCAGCACCAAAACGGGACTTAGGAACACTGAAGCTTTCTTT.

The J gene is TRBJ2-7, the V gene TRBV10-1, with 9 bases matching TRBD2. Germline V gene sequence: CDR1 WNHNN, CDR2 SYGVQD (reference sequence). J gave up 2 bases and V 3 bases, and 8 bases lay outside the gene matches. The CDR3 loop spans 16 amino acids. In DNA form, the CDR3 reads TGCGCCAGCAGTGAAACCCAGCGGGAGGAGACCTACGAGCAGTACTTC. Its protein product is CASSETQREETYEQYF.

To note about this clone: The same CDR3 can be traced to other DNA sequences in this sample. The chain is built from TRBV29-1 and TRBJ1-1, with unresolved D. V was pared by 1 base and J by 0 bases, with 6 bases between. Per germline, CDR1 SQVTM and CDR2 ANQGSEA. The CDR3 sequence is 13 residues long. CDR3 in amino acids: CSVEGRMNTEAFF. The DNA for the CDR3 is TGCAGCGTTGAAGGACGGATGAACACTGAAGCTTTCTTT.

The chain carries TRBV6-5 and TRBJ2-4, with a weak D call TRBD2 (5 bases). The CDR3 has 13 residues. Per the germline V gene, CDR1 is MNHEY and CDR2 is SVGAGI. Between the trimmed V and J ends, which lost 5 bases and 8 bases, there was a span of 13 bases. CDR3: CASSPQQRDIQYF. The DNA of the CDR3 is TGTGCCAGCAGTCCTCAGCAGAGGGACATTCAGTACTTC.

This clone was seen a single time. V usage is TRBV11-2 and J usage is TRBJ2-7; D gene ambiguous. This CDR3 contains 15 residues. V was cut by 0 bases and J by 0 bases, with 9 bases left in between. Germline CDR1 and CDR2: SGHAT and FQNNGV. The CDR3 spells CASSLDPVSSYEQYF. The CDR3 DNA is TGTGCCAGCAGCTTAGATCCCGTTAGCTCCTACGAGCAGTACTTC.

The V gene is TRBV4-2, the J gene TRBJ2-7, with TRBD1 matching over 9 bases. V was clipped by 5 bases and J by 4 bases; unmatched bases: 9. This CDR3 contains 15 residues. Per germline, CDR1 LGHNA and CDR2 YNFKEQ. This CDR3 is CASSSLQGAFYEQYF. The CDR3 bases are TGTGCCAGCAGCAGTTTACAGGGGGCGTTTTACGAGCAGTACTTC.

About this clone itself: Other DNA sequences within the sample encode an identical CDR3. The rearrangement links TRBV5-1 to TRBJ1-2, with a possible D match to TRBD1 (5 bases). The V and J ends lost 0 bases and 4 bases respectively, with 10 bases between them. Germline assignment: CDR1 SGHRS and CDR2 YFSETQ. The CDR3 has 14 amino acids. The CDR3 DNA sequence: TGCGCCAGCAGCTTGGTGCAGGGACCCTATGGCTACACCTTC. It codes for CASSLVQGPYGYTF.

This clone was detected once. The chain couples TRBV6-5 to TRBJ2-3; D is unclear. The CDR3 extends over 14 amino acids. Germline CDR1 MNHEY, CDR2 SVGAGI. Trimming shortened V by 10 bases and J by 0 bases, and 14 bases separated the two germline ends. CDR3 in amino acids: CATGLYSSTDTQYF. In DNA form, the CDR3 reads TGTGCCACCGGCTTATACTCTAGCACAGATACGCAGTATTTT.

The chain joins TRBV9 to TRBJ2-7, with 7 bases lining up with TRBD1. The germline V gene encodes CDR1 SGDLS and CDR2 YYNGEE. The CDR3 has 14 amino acids. The junction had 10 bases not matched to a gene; V was cut back by 4 bases and J by 6 bases. CDR3: CASSPRTGISEQYF. CDR3 nucleotide sequence: TGTGCCAGCAGCCCGCGGACAGGTATAAGCGAGCAGTACTTC.

The chain links TRBV6-1 to TRBJ2-1, with TRBD2 matching over 9 bases. CDR1 is MNHNS, CDR2 SASEGT, per germline. The CDR3 runs to 14 residues. The junction had 9 bases not matched to a gene; V was cut back by 7 bases and J by 8 bases. The DNA of the CDR3 is TGTGCCAGCATTAGCGGGAGAACCATCCATGAGCAGTTCTTC. It translates to CASISGRTIHEQFF.

Only a few counts were recorded for this clone. V and J are TRBV28 and TRBJ1-5, with D unresolved. V lost 5 bases and J 11 bases, leaving 16 bases between the germline ends. The CDR3 sequence is 13 residues long. Germline CDR1 is MDHEN and CDR2 is SYDVKM. CDR3 coding DNA: TGTGCCAGCAGTCCCTCCAGCGGTGTATCCCAGCATTTT. As protein: CASSPSSGVSQHF.

The chain has TRBV9 and TRBJ2-3; the D is unclear. V was pared by 2 bases and J by 4 bases, with 14 bases between. The CDR3 contains 15 residues. Germline CDR1 reads SGDLS; CDR2 reads YYNGEE. The CDR3 protein is CASSVSGDPADTQYF. CDR3 DNA: TGTGCCAGCAGCGTCTCGGGTGATCCCGCAGATACGCAGTATTTT.